A single sample gave rise to the 30 T cell receptor beta chains below, sequenced in a study of T cell therapy after organ transplantation. Assay used: immunoSEQ multiplex PCR; TCRdb lists only in-frame clones, some missing. The profile shows 20,000 or so clones, around 82% of them singletons. Documented time point: 4-8 weeks after completion of therapy. Antigens for these TCRs are unknown. The source material was CD8+ T cells from blood, sampled after autologous CMV-specific T cell therapy. The receptor source for this set is a human patient who had received a solid organ transplant and had CMV disease. Some T cells may have come from the graft donor.

The V and J genes are TRBV10-2 and TRBJ2-2; D may be TRBD2 (6 bases). CDR1 is WSHSY and CDR2 is SAAADI in the germline V gene. This CDR3 has 16 amino acids. Trimming pared 0 bases from V and 1 base from J, leaving 9 bases between. The CDR3 here is CASSESGTLNTGELFF. The CDR3 DNA reads as TGCGCCAGCAGTGAGTCTGGGACTCTGAACACCGGGGAGCTGTTTTTT.

The chain employs TRBV4-3 and TRBJ2-2, with TRBD1 matching 7 bases. Germline lookup yields CDR1 LGHNA and CDR2 YSLEER. The CDR3 contains 16 residues. V was clipped by 1 base and J by 1 base; unmatched bases: 3. CDR3 in DNA: TGCGCCAGCAGCCAAGGAGGGGACAGGAACACCGGGGAGCTGTTTTTT. Protein product: CASSQGGDRNTGELFF.

This clone has a single count. The rearrangement links TRBV4-3 to TRBJ1-4; D gene unclear. The CDR3 is 15 residues long. CDR1 and CDR2 (germline): LGHNA, YSLEER. V was pared by 0 bases and J by 5 bases, with 10 bases between. The CDR3 DNA reads TGCGCCAGCAGCCAAGAGACGGGGTCAAATGAAAAACTGTTTTTT. It encodes CASSQETGSNEKLFF.

J is TRBJ1-1 and V is TRBV15; D is possibly TRBD1 (5 bases). Trimming pared 3 bases from V and 2 bases from J, leaving 13 bases between. CDR1 and CDR2 from the germline V gene are LNHNV and YYDKDF (reference sequence). CDR3 length: 15 amino acids. This CDR3 is CATSSTEGVNTEAFF. CDR3 in DNA: TGTGCCACCAGCAGTACCGAAGGGGTCAACACTGAAGCTTTCTTT.

The chain couples TRBV5-1 to TRBJ1-2, with D hard to call. CDR3 length equals 13 residues. Trimming removed 1 base from V and 6 bases from J, with 10 bases in between. Germline V gene lookup returns CDR1 SGHRS and CDR2 YFSETQ. DNA for the CDR3: TGCGCCAGCAGCTTGTCAGGAAGACATGGCTACACCTTC. It encodes CASSLSGRHGYTF.

The chain combines TRBV23-1 with TRBJ2-1; D may be TRBD1 (5 bases). TRBV23-1 is filed as an ORF, its function uncertain. This CDR3 has 14 residues. Trimming pared 4 bases from V and 10 bases from J, leaving 17 bases between. CDR3 in amino acids: CASSLLATAGEQFF. The CDR3 nucleotides are TGCGCCAGCAGTCTCCTCGCGACAGCAGGAGAGCAGTTCTTC.

The chain combines TRBV6-5 with TRBJ2-1; D is perhaps TRBD1 or TRBD2 (5 bases each). From germline, CDR1 is MNHEY and CDR2 SVGAGI. The CDR3 has 15 amino acids. V was trimmed by 2 bases and J by 3 bases, leaving 11 bases between them. CDR3 amino acids: CASSYTMGDYNEQFF. The CDR3 bases are TGTGCCAGCAGTTACACTATGGGGGACTACAATGAGCAGTTCTTC.

The V gene is TRBV19, the J gene TRBJ1-5, with unresolved D. This CDR3 is 12 amino acids long. Germline-derived CDR1 and CDR2 are LNHDA and SQIVND (reference sequence). With 6 bases removed from V and 8 bases from J, the gap between germline ends came to 11 bases. The CDR3 protein is CASSPVAEPQHF. The CDR3 DNA is TGTGCCAGTAGCCCAGTGGCGGAGCCCCAGCATTTT.

The gene calls are TRBV27 and TRBJ2-3; 9 positions agree with TRBD2. V lost 2 bases to trimming and J lost 5 bases; unmatched junction nucleotides: 11. The CDR3 contains 17 residues. Germline CDR1 is MNHEY and CDR2 is SMNVEV (reference sequence). The chain's CDR3 is CASSLLLGGGAGDTQYF. The CDR3 region has the DNA TGTGCCAGCAGTTTACTACTAGGCGGGGGGGCGGGAGATACGCAGTATTTT.

J is TRBJ2-7 and V is TRBV4-2, with TRBD2 as a possible D gene (6 bases). From germline, CDR1 is LGHNA and CDR2 YNFKEQ. Trimming left V 1 base short and J 0 bases short, with 13 bases between. This CDR3 is 16 amino acids long. CDR3 region: CASSQAEVGGSYEQYF. DNA for the CDR3: TGTGCCAGCAGCCAAGCGGAAGTCGGGGGCTCCTACGAGCAGTACTTC.

V is TRBV15 and J is TRBJ1-5, with 10 bases aligning to TRBD1. The CDR3 extends over 14 amino acids. In germline, CDR1 is LNHNV, CDR2 YYDKDF (reference sequence). Unmatched junction bases numbered 2, after V lost 3 bases and J lost 6 bases. The CDR3 DNA reads TGTGCCACCAGCAGCGGGACAGGGGTTCAGCCCCAGCATTTT. Translated, it gives CATSSGTGVQPQHF.

The rearrangement joins TRBV29-1 to TRBJ2-6, with a tentative D call TRBD1 (5 bases). V was cut by 5 bases and J by 0 bases, with 17 bases left in between. The length of the CDR3 is 17 residues. CDR1 is SQVTM, CDR2 ANQGSEA, per germline. The CDR3 bases are TGCAGCGTTAGGGGTAAGACAGAGAGCTCTGGGGCCAACGTCCTGACTTTC. Translating it yields CSVRGKTESSGANVLTF. Full variable domain (rest looked up from reference TRBV29-1 and TRBJ2-6): SAVISQKPSRDICQRGTSLTIQCQVDSQVTMMFWYRQQPGQSLTLIATANQGSEATYESGFVIDKFPISRPNLTFSTLTVSNMSPEDSSIYLCSVRGKTESSGANVLTFGAGSRLTVL.

The rearrangement links TRBV5-1 to TRBJ2-1; D remains unclear. Germline lookup yields CDR1 SGHRS and CDR2 YFSETQ. The CDR3 runs 15 residues. V shed 4 bases and J shed 4 bases, with 15 bases lying between them. The chain's CDR3 is CASSPDAVTYNEQFF. Written as DNA, the CDR3 is TGCGCCAGCAGCCCCGATGCGGTTACTTACAATGAGCAGTTCTTC.

V and J are TRBV7-9 and TRBJ2-1, with D perhaps matching TRBD2 (5 bases). Germline V gene lookup returns CDR1 SEHNR and CDR2 FQNEAQ (reference sequence). The CDR3 extends over 12 amino acids. The ends were cut back, 6 bases at V and 4 bases at J, with 7 bases in the middle. The CDR3 loop reads CASREEYNEQFF. The DNA for the CDR3 is TGTGCCAGCAGGGAGGAATACAATGAGCAGTTCTTC. Combining the CDR3 with reference TRBV7-9 and TRBJ2-1 gives the whole variable domain DTGVSQNPRHKITKRGQNVTFRCDPISEHNRLYWYRQTLGQGPEFLTYFQNEAQLEKSRLLSDRFSAERPKGSFSTLEIQRTEQGDSAMYLCASREEYNEQFFGPGTRLTVL.

The genes are TRBV29-1 and TRBJ2-1, with 7 positions matching TRBD1. V lost 5 bases, J lost 0 bases, and 7 bases stayed unmatched. Germline loops: CDR1 SQVTM, CDR2 ANQGSEA. The CDR3 is 15 amino acids. The CDR3 bases are TGCAGCGTTTTGGGGACAGCTTACTCCTACAATGAGCAGTTCTTC. It translates to CSVLGTAYSYNEQFF.

The genes are TRBV27 and TRBJ2-2; 9 positions match TRBD1. Germline CDR1 is MNHEY and CDR2 is SMNVEV (reference sequence). The V and J ends lost 5 bases and 6 bases, in that order; junction bases with no gene match: 10. This CDR3 region has 16 residues. The CDR3: CASSLRTGAVSGELFF. The CDR3 nucleotides read TGTGCCAGCAGTCTCAGGACAGGGGCGGTGTCCGGGGAGCTGTTTTTT.

This chain links TRBV5-8 with TRBJ2-7; 11 nucleotides line up with TRBD2. The CDR3 has 17 amino acids. Germline CDR1 SGHTS, CDR2 YDEGEE. Trimming removed 1 base from V and 1 base from J; junction bases left unmatched: 7. The CDR3 coding sequence is TGTGCCAGCAGCTTGCGTTGGGGGACTAGCGGTTCCTACGAGCAGTACTTC. Translation: CASSLRWGTSGSYEQYF.

The rearrangement joins TRBV5-4 to TRBJ1-1; 8 nucleotides agree with TRBD1. Germline V gene lookup returns CDR1 SGHNT and CDR2 YYREEE (reference sequence). The CDR3 extends over 16 amino acids. Trimming removed 4 bases from V and 0 bases from J; junction bases left unmatched: 8. CDR3 amino acids: CASSLDRGMMNTEAFF. Written as DNA, the CDR3 is TGTGCCAGCAGCCTCGACAGGGGCATGATGAACACTGAAGCTTTCTTT.

This chain uses TRBV6-4 with TRBJ2-2; 12 nucleotides agree with TRBD2. The ends lost 4 bases at V and 3 bases at J; junction bases unmatched: 0. Germline CDR1 is MRHNA and CDR2 is SNTAGT. This CDR3 is 15 amino acids long. The CDR3 sequence is CASSGLAGDTGELFF. The CDR3 DNA is TGTGCCAGCAGTGGACTAGCGGGAGACACCGGGGAGCTGTTTTTT.

The chain links TRBV5-4 to TRBJ2-7; D may be TRBD1 (7 bases). This CDR3 spans 15 amino acids. Germline-derived CDR1 and CDR2 are SGHNT and YYREEE (reference sequence). V lost 4 bases, J lost 2 bases, and 16 bases lay in between. CDR3 sequence reads: CASSPRDSEPYEQYF. CDR3 DNA: TGTGCCAGCAGCCCGCGGGACAGCGAGCCCTACGAGCAGTACTTC.

The chain carries TRBV30 and TRBJ2-1; 12 bases line up with TRBD2. Germline assignment: CDR1 GTSNPN and CDR2 SVGIG (reference sequence). CDR3 length equals 17 residues. Germline trimming cut 0 bases from V and 4 bases from J; bases unmatched to any gene: 7. DNA for the CDR3: TGTGCCTGGAGTGTAAATCCCCTAGCGGGGGGGTACAATGAGCAGTTCTTC. Translated: CAWSVNPLAGGYNEQFF.

J is TRBJ2-7 and V is TRBV5-6, with TRBD1 matching over 8 bases. This CDR3 has 16 amino acids. Germline CDR1 SGHDT, CDR2 YYEEEE. Trimming cost V 4 bases and J 3 bases; bases outside gene matches: 12. This CDR3 is CASSLGSQGAFYEQYF. The CDR3 nucleotides read TGTGCCAGCAGCCTGGGGAGTCAGGGGGCTTTCTACGAGCAGTACTTC. Combining the CDR3 with reference TRBV5-6 and TRBJ2-7 gives the whole variable domain DAGVTQSPTHLIKTRGQQVTLRCSPKSGHDTVSWYQQALGQGPQFIFQYYEEEERQRGNFPDRFSGHQFPNYSSELNVNALLLGDSALYLCASSLGSQGAFYEQYFGPGTRLTVT.

The chain employs TRBV27 and TRBJ2-7; D is perhaps TRBD2 (5 bases). The V end was cut by 2 bases, the J end by 6 bases, with 14 bases between. The CDR3 sequence is 14 residues long. Germline assignment: CDR1 MNHEY and CDR2 SMNVEV (reference sequence). The CDR3 DNA sequence: TGTGCCAGCAGTTTAGGCGGTCCGGGGAGCGAGCAGTACTTC. This gives the protein CASSLGGPGSEQYF.

The genes are TRBV19 and TRBJ2-5, with a tentative D call TRBD2 (5 bases). Near its end, the DNA agrees better with TRBJ2-7, so the J call may be wrong. The CDR3 runs to 15 residues. The germline V gene has CDR1 LNHDA and CDR2 SQIVND (reference sequence). The chain's CDR3 is CASSNSGRSSYEQYF. DNA for the CDR3: TGTGCCAGTAGTAACTCGGGGAGAAGCTCCTACGAGCAGTACTTC.

This clone appeared a single time. V usage is TRBV11-3 and J usage is TRBJ1-3; D uncertain. CDR3 length equals 13 residues. V lost 3 bases and J lost 0, with 3 bases in between. Looked up from germline, CDR1 is SGHNT and CDR2 is YENEEA. The CDR3 DNA reads TGTGCCAGCAGCTTTAACTCTGGAAACACCATATATTTT. This sequence encodes CASSFNSGNTIYF.

CDR3 sequence: CASSPEGAANTEAFF. CDR3 DNA sequence: TGTGCCAGCAGCCCCGAAGGGGCAGCGAACACTGAAGCTTTCTTT. The chain has TRBV11-2 and TRBJ1-1; possible D gene TRBD1, 5 bases. CDR1 SGHAT and CDR2 FQNNGV come from the germline V gene. The length of the CDR3 is 15 residues. Trimming pared 5 bases from V and 1 base from J, leaving 14 bases between.

This clone was counted once. The chain employs TRBV19 and TRBJ1-2; D remains ambiguous. V lost 10 bases and J lost 6, with 21 bases in between. Germline loops: CDR1 LNHDA, CDR2 SQIVND (reference sequence). The CDR3 runs to 14 residues. CDR3 residues: CAIKIPRAEDGYTF. The CDR3 DNA follows: TGTGCCATCAAAATCCCTCGGGCAGAAGATGGCTACACCTTC.

The chain is built from TRBV2 and TRBJ1-6, with D perhaps TRBD1 (5 bases). Germline V CDR1 and CDR2: SNHLY, FYNNEI. Trimming cost V 3 bases and J 5 bases, with 8 bases left between them. The CDR3 runs 14 residues. The CDR3 bases are TGTGCCAGCAGTGATCCGGGGGATAATTCACCCCTCCACTTT. Residues: CASSDPGDNSPLHF.

The rearrangement links TRBV5-5 to TRBJ1-2; D call uncertain. The germline V gene has CDR1 SGHKS and CDR2 YYEKEE (reference sequence). V dropped 0 bases and J dropped 6 bases, with 9 bases sitting between them. CDR3 length: 13 amino acids. The chain's CDR3 is CASSLDSRDGYTF. The CDR3 nucleotides are TGTGCCAGCAGCTTGGACAGTCGAGATGGCTACACCTTC.

This chain links TRBV19 with TRBJ1-4, with unresolved D. CDR1 and CDR2 from the germline V gene are LNHDA and SQIVND (reference sequence). The length of the CDR3 is 17 residues. The V and J ends lost 9 bases and 7 bases respectively, with 27 bases between them. The CDR3 loop is CASRANRADLSGEKLFF. The CDR3 DNA follows: TGTGCCAGCCGAGCGAACCGGGCCGACCTAAGCGGTGAAAAACTGTTTTTT.